Shown below are 12 T cell receptor beta chains from a single sample sequenced in a study of CD4 T cell repertoires in COVID-19. Profiling relied on immunoSEQ multiplex PCR, and the TCRdb table lists in-frame clones only, not all of them. The data show more than 65,000 clones, under 90% seen once. The sample consisted of CD4+ T cells from peripheral blood, taken after recovery from COVID-19. Receptors originate from a human donor who had COVID-19.

The CDR3 spells CASSKDRGFRNEQFF. The CDR3, as DNA: TGTGCCAGCAGCAAGGACAGGGGGTTTAGAAATGAGCAGTTCTTC. J is TRBJ2-1 and V is TRBV6-5; 10 nucleotides line up with TRBD1. V trimming: 6 bases; J trimming: 7 bases; junction bases outside the gene matches: 9. CDR3 length: 15 residues. Looked up from germline, CDR1 is MNHEY and CDR2 is SVGAGI.

V is TRBV2 and J is TRBJ1-6; 8 bases line up with TRBD1. Germline assignment: CDR1 SNHLY and CDR2 FYNNEI. After removal of 7 bases from V and 6 bases from J, the junction contained 5 bases not matched to a gene. The CDR3 covers 14 residues. The CDR3 loop is CASKRQGINSPLHF. The CDR3 DNA is TGTGCCAGCAAAAGACAGGGGATTAATTCACCCCTCCACTTT.

The chain employs TRBV2 and TRBJ1-2; 7 bases fit TRBD1. The CDR3 covers 16 residues. Trimming cost V 5 bases and J 4 bases; bases outside gene matches: 13. Germline loops: CDR1 SNHLY, CDR2 FYNNEI. Written as DNA, the CDR3 is TGTGCCAGCAGTTCAGGGGGATACGCCGCCGGCTATGGCTACACCTTC. Protein product: CASSSGGYAAGYGYTF.

This chain connects TRBV7-2 to TRBJ1-2; 8 bases align to TRBD1. The CDR3 is 13 residues long. V gave up 5 bases and J gave up 4 bases; unmatched junction bases: 3. CDR1 SGHTA and CDR2 FQGNSA come from the germline V gene. The CDR3 coding sequence is TGTGCCAGCAGCCGGACAGGGTCCTATGGCTACACCTTC. Translation gives CASSRTGSYGYTF.

V and J are TRBV5-1 and TRBJ2-7, with TRBD1 as a possible D gene (6 bases). Germline V gene lookup returns CDR1 SGHRS and CDR2 YFSETQ. The length of the CDR3 is 15 residues. The V end lost 0 bases, the J end lost 5 bases, and 15 bases lay between the germline ends. The CDR3 is CASSLEGDVLDEQYF. CDR3 bases: TGCGCCAGCAGCTTGGAGGGGGACGTCCTGGACGAGCAGTACTTC.

Only a few counts were recorded for this clone. J is TRBJ1-1 and V is TRBV5-6; 9 bases match TRBD1. Looked up from germline, CDR1 is SGHDT and CDR2 is YYEEEE. The CDR3 runs 16 residues. Trimming cost V 2 bases and J 1 base; bases outside gene matches: 6. The CDR3 protein is CASSLGPGQGNTEAFF. The DNA of the CDR3 is TGTGCCAGCAGCTTAGGTCCGGGACAGGGGAACACTGAAGCTTTCTTT. The full variable domain, its missing parts supplied by reference TRBV5-6 and TRBJ1-1, is DAGVTQSPTHLIKTRGQQVTLRCSPKSGHDTVSWYQQALGQGPQFIFQYYEEEERQRGNFPDRFSGHQFPNYSSELNVNALLLGDSALYLCASSLGPGQGNTEAFFGQGTRLTVV.

The CDR3 nucleotides read TGTGCCAGCACTCCCGGCAGGTTACCGAGCTCCTACAATGAGCAGTTCTTC. Its protein product is CASTPGRLPSSYNEQFF. The chain employs TRBV21-1 and TRBJ2-1; the table's D call, TRBD1, was not checked against the DNA. TRBV21-1 is a recognized pseudogene. The CDR3 runs to 17 residues.

V and J are TRBV4-1 and TRBJ2-7; D is undetermined. Looked up from germline, CDR1 is MGHRA and CDR2 is YSYEKL. The CDR3 loop spans 16 amino acids. The V and J ends lost 3 bases and 4 bases respectively, with 19 bases between them. DNA of the CDR3: TGCGCCAGCAGCCAGGCCGGTAGCTTCGGGTCTTACGAGCAGTACTTC. As protein: CASSQAGSFGSYEQYF.

This chain connects TRBV6-1 to TRBJ1-5; D unresolved. This CDR3 is built from 12 residues. Germline loops: CDR1 MNHNS, CDR2 SASEGT. Between the trimmed V and J ends, which lost 2 bases and 9 bases, there was a span of 8 bases. As DNA, the CDR3 is TGTGCCAGCAGTGAACCCGGGAGGCCCCAGCATTTT. Residues: CASSEPGRPQHF.

This chain uses TRBV7-2 with TRBJ1-1; 9 bases align to TRBD1. Trimming at V came to 0 bases and at J to 4 bases, leaving 12 bases not matched to a gene. Germline loops: CDR1 SGHTA, CDR2 FQGNSA. The CDR3 runs to 18 residues. CDR3 region: CASSLAGQGSVIGTEAFF. The CDR3 nucleotides are TGTGCCAGCAGCTTAGCGGGACAGGGAAGCGTGATTGGCACTGAAGCTTTCTTT.

This chain connects TRBV27 to TRBJ1-1, with D maybe TRBD1 (5 bases). The ends were cut back, 5 bases at V and 3 bases at J, with 16 bases in the middle. CDR3 length: 15 residues. CDR1 MNHEY and CDR2 SMNVEV come from the germline V gene (reference sequence). The CDR3 protein is CASSTKTVSDTEAFF. In DNA form, the CDR3 reads TGTGCCAGCAGTACCAAGACAGTCTCCGACACTGAAGCTTTCTTT.

This clone was counted only a few times. The gene calls are TRBV28 and TRBJ1-2; TRBD1 agrees at 7 bases. There are 13 residues in the CDR3. Unmatched junction bases numbered 9, after V lost 10 bases and J lost 4 bases. Germline values: CDR1 MDHEN, CDR2 SYDVKM. CDR3 DNA sequence: TGTGCCACCGATACGGGACAGCTCTATGGCTACACCTTC. This translates into CATDTGQLYGYTF.